This TCR beta chain emerged from a study of Ad26.COV2.S vaccination and SARS-CoV-2 variants. This clone was detected a few times. TCRdb keeps only in-frame clones here, not all; method: immunoSEQ multiplex PCR. The table includes 350,000 to 500,000 clones, approximately 92% detected once. Looked up from germline, CDR1 is GTSNPN and CDR2 is SVGIG (reference sequence). The CDR3 contains 13 residues. V was shortened by 4 bases and J by 2 bases, with 11 bases between the two germline ends. The treatment was: 15 to 20 received Ad26.COV2.S at low or high dose, single or two shots; five or six received placebo; per-sample allocation not given. Specimen acquisition occurred on day 63 following the initial vaccine or placebo injection.

The origin of this receptor is a person aged 18-65 years who received the Ad26.COV2.S COVID-19 vaccine or a placebo. This rearrangement joins TRBV30 to TRBJ1-2; D call uncertain. The starting material was peripheral blood, obtained in a trial of Ad26.COV2.S vaccine versus placebo. The CDR3 nucleotides are TGTGCCTGGACGACGGGAGGGAACTATGGCTACACCTTC. It codes for CAWTTGGNYGYTF.